This T cell receptor beta chain is from a study of cytomegalovirus exposure and HLA in healthy donors (TCRdb year 2017). At the level of the whole study: According to an earlier analysis of 550 to 700 of the donors, 150 million to 200 million T cells yielded 95 million to 140 million unique TCR beta sequences and about 300 Gb of sequence data. Roughly 300 gigabases of sequencing data and about 92 million unique TCR sequences made up an early release that covered nearly 650 HLA-typed donors. The genetic ancestry cluster associated with self-reported Caucasian donors included 70% to 85% of the 350 to 500 genotyped donors. The study aimed to test whether cataloging public T cell receptors could reveal signatures of past pathogen exposure. The study used immunosequencing to profile the T cell repertoires of hundreds of subjects and linked those repertoires to cytomegalovirus serostatus. Along with the roughly 700-subject first cohort, a separate validation cohort of more than 90 different subjects was used. The study combined high-throughput TCR immunosequencing, statistical association of individual TCRs with disease status, and machine learning to predict cytomegalovirus infection status. A later analysis re-analyzed previously published TCR beta repertoires from several hundred donors and added high-resolution HLA genotyping to study TCR occurrence patterns. Rather than using new phenotypic data, the later analysis identified candidate immune exposures from TCR beta sequences and from how often those sequences occurred across donors. An earlier analysis of nearly 600 of the donors applied high-throughput TCR beta sequencing to assess whether each TCR beta V gene segment acted as functional or pseudogenic. Donor age, sex, ethnicity and CMV serostatus were compiled alongside the repertoire data. Genome-wide SNP genotypes for about 65% of the roughly 700 donors were used in a later genetic analysis, which treated that subset as a discovery cohort. Every discovery cohort repertoire had been produced on one sequencing platform. Both class I and class II loci were covered by HLA typing, at four-digit resolution. Typing coverage differed by locus: A, B, C, DRB1 and DQB1 were typed in about 620-640 donors, DQA1 in 500 to 550, DPA1 in some 570, and DPB1 in 472. Because of strong linkage in the cohort, 5 or 6 DR-DQ haplotypes were treated as single units for association and clustering. Among several hundred genotyped donors of the cohort, an average of around 250,000 unique TCR beta nucleotide sequences was sequenced per donor, of which 15% to 20% were non-productive. Study-level results and caveats: In a later analysis, TCR association rates were found to vary across HLA loci, with the most associated TCRs seen for DRB1 alleles and the fewest for HLA-C alleles. Only TCR beta chains were sequenced in this cohort, and the absence of alpha or paired-chain data limited detectable features. Immune exposure information for the cohort was limited to CMV serostatus. Correlated functional status among segregating V segments might reflect linkage disequilibrium, but an unknown experimental factor could not be ruled out. The study gave a list of roughly 150 TCR beta chains associated with cytomegalovirus. The authors suggested that the approach could potentially be generalized to other disease states and immunological phenotypes. Strong co-occurrence of HLA alleles, especially DR and DQ, made assigning TCR associations to individual alleles difficult. An association between a missense DCLRE1C variant and V-gene and J-gene trimming of TCR beta chains was found in a later genetic analysis and replicated in an independent cohort. A further reported finding was that TCR beta sequences accurately predicted the HLA-A and HLA-B alleles for most subjects in the first cohort. In a later genetic analysis, fewer N-insertions in productive TCRs were reported among donors in an Asian-associated ancestry cluster than the roughly 640-donor mean. A later analysis found that HLA-associated TCR beta chains were more clonally expanded and had lower generation probabilities than equally common non-associated chains. The classifier was reported to diagnose cytomegalovirus status with high specificity and sensitivity in both the original and validation cohorts. HLA typing was unavailable for some donors at each locus, so association tests used only the typed subset. Sequencing depth was assumed to be roughly uniform across donors in the presence/absence analyses, though that assumption may not hold. Specific HLA alleles were associated with some 15,000 TCR beta sequences at a false discovery rate of 0.05 in a later analysis. A later analysis found that most CMV-associated TCR beta chains appeared HLA-restricted, with HLA associations seemingly driven largely by CMV exposure. A later analysis reported that several top co-occurrence clusters appeared linked to parvovirus B19, influenza, CMV and Epstein-Barr virus. Because counts were too low, about 17 rarely observed V segments, including chromosome 9 orphons, were excluded from the earlier analysis of several hundred of the donors. A group of highly shared sequence variants was considered likely to be a technical artifact of the sequencing pipeline. While some public TCRs were present in many individuals, most TCR sequences turned up only very rarely across donors. Some IMGT-functional V segments, including TRBV6-2 and TRBV6-3, could not be told apart with the 87-base-pair reads, so those segments were excluded. In an earlier analysis of several hundred of the donors, most TCR beta V segments were observed in productive rearrangements about 87% or about 30% of the time, broadly matching IMGT annotations. In vitro tests confirmed that a few of the cytomegalovirus-associated TCR beta chains recognize cytomegalovirus antigens.

The library relied on the immunoSEQ multiplex PCR assay. For the multiplex PCR, a mixture combining 60 forward primers for TCR Vbeta segments and 13 reverse primers for TCR Jbeta segments was used. The CDR3 region of rearranged TCR beta genes was amplified from genomic DNA by a multiplex PCR assay. On the Illumina HiSeq System, the amplified TCR beta libraries were sequenced as 87-base-pair reads. The study's processing was this. A later analysis tallied around 80 million unique TCR beta chains across the 666 repertoires, and about 10 million of those chains were shared by two or more donors. Raw reads were error-corrected and collapsed into unique sequences by a nearest-neighbor algorithm in which closely related sequences were merged to remove PCR and sequencing errors. Alignment of CDR3 sequences to IMGT reference sequences was used to assign V, D and J gene segments. For a sequence to be retained, at least a six-nucleotide match to both a V gene segment and a J gene segment was required. A rearrangement was called productive if the CDR3 had no stop codons and remained in frame with V and J, and every other rearrangement was called non-productive. Following IMGT convention, CDR3 was defined as the stretch from the second conserved V-encoded cysteine up to the conserved J-encoded phenylalanine. The earlier analysis of about 610 of the donors excluded any sequence lacking an unambiguous match to a single V gene segment. In an earlier analysis of several hundred of the donors, V segments were called functional above 56.7% productive rearrangements and were called segregating when the between-donor standard deviation exceeded 5%. To diagnose cytomegalovirus status from the catalog of TCR beta chain sequences, a statistical classification framework was built. In a later analysis, V and J genes were assigned by comparing TCR nucleotide sequences against IMGT/GENE-DB human TR gene sequences. The TCRdist pipeline was used in a later analysis to assign CDR3 sequences and most-parsimonious VDJ recombination scenarios. In a later analysis, each TCR beta chain was defined by its CDR3 amino acid sequence together with its V-gene family, and reads lacking a unique V-gene family were excluded. A later analysis removed 592 highly shared, low-generation-probability nucleotide sequences to deal with suspected cross-contamination and a sequencing artifact. For each public chain, a later analysis derived a clonal expansion index from normalized ranks of inferred template counts within each repertoire. A later analysis computed generation probabilities with a VDJ recombination model fitted to out-of-frame rearrangements, and checked the results against IGoR. In a later analysis, hypergeometric tests were used to score TCR-TCR, TCR-HLA and TCR-CMV co-occurrence, with a repertoire-size bias correction applied to TCR pairs. To estimate false discovery rates, a later analysis permuted the HLA or CMV assignments 20 times. In a later analysis, co-occurring TCRs were grouped using DBSCAN, and TCRdist sequence similarity was added for clustering within HLA-allele-positive subsets. For co-occurrence clustering, repertoires with fewer than 30,000 or more than 120,000 public chains were excluded, along with roughly 5 repertoires with anomalous nucleotide sharing. The table was pulled from immuneACCESS by TCRdb, which kept in-frame rearrangements only. Such tables lose some clones; where checked, under half of the loss comes from unresolved V genes, and the rest has no known cause. The V and J calls and the clone size are those of that table, but D and trimming were determined from the DNA. The sample profile shows under 150,000 clones; 82% of them were found once. The ten largest clones represent 2% to 3% of the sample.

This clone was counted a single time. There is no known antigen for this receptor. Qualities for individual bases were not recorded, and no much larger clone is one base off. The cohort comprised fewer than 750 healthy bone marrow donors. At the time of sampling, every cohort member was nominally healthy, though immune exposures that went unrecorded were likely present. The donor was CMV seronegative and belonged to the group of around 400 seronegative cohort members. A peripheral blood sample was collected from each donor, and TCR beta sequencing was performed on peripheral blood mononuclear cells. Genomic DNA extraction from the blood cell samples was performed with the Qiagen DNeasy Blood Extraction Kit. V drops 0 bases and J drops 2 bases, leaving 17 bases in between. The cysteine opens and the phenylalanine closes a CDR3 of 17 amino acids. The sequence is cut down to CDR3 DNA, 51 bases in frame from base 1. The germline V gene supplies CDR1 SGHRS and CDR2 YFSETQ.

The chain uses TRBV5-1 and TRBJ1-1; a tentative D call is TRBD1 (5 bases match). Sample: PBMCs. The TCR originated in a woman younger than 30 in good health and CMV-seronegative. CDR3 region: CASSLDGPGHSNTEAFF. The DNA is TGCGCCAGCAGCTTGGATGGACCCGGACATTCTAACACTGAAGCTTTCTTT.